This T cell receptor beta chain was found in a study of tumor-infiltrating lymphocytes in primary liver carcinoma. Between about 17 and 34 mg of unsorted bulk tissue served as the source from which RNA and DNA were co-extracted. This CDR3 is 18 amino acids long. Points on this clonotype: Relative to the germline gene, one junction end is altered; a read error may explain this.

Starting material of 400 to 600 ng total RNA yielded TCR beta cDNA via a constant-region primer. Slightly modified ARM-PCR, run as three nested multiplex PCR rounds, produced the TCR beta libraries. TRBV1-TRBV30 forward and Cbeta reverse primers drove the first two approximately 11-cycle rounds. TCRdb reprocessed the multiplex PCR reads via MiXCR and lists one record per CDR3 protein. The table includes approximately 47,000 distinct CDR3 sequences, over 65% detected once. The sequencing sample was made of liver tumor tissue from sampling region 3. The sample's subset: tumor region T3, left-lateral pole. The rearrangement links TRBV12-3 or TRBV12-4 to TRBJ2-6, with TRBD2 matching over 7 bases. The TCR sequence derives from a man aged 40-49 years with primary liver carcinoma and hepatitis B virus infection. The CDR3 bases are TGTGCCAGCAGTGGGATGACTAGCACTAGCTCTGGGGCCAACGTCATGACTTTC. Translation gives CASSGMTSTSSGANVMTF.